The rows below give T cell receptor beta chains drawn from one sample of a study of T cell responses to AZD1222 COVID-19 vaccine. The protocol was immunoSEQ multiplex PCR, while the TCRdb copy is restricted to in-frame clones and leaves out a portion. Of around 140,000 clones in the sample, around 84% were seen once. The material was peripheral blood, obtained on day 0 of AZD1222 vaccination. The source of these receptors is an adult in good health. Each CDR3 is given without its conserved first and last residue. A D gene is named only where the DNA matches it firmly.

CDR3aa: ASSSSGGVSTDTQY
j_gene: TRBJ2-3
v_gene: TRBV11-2
d_gene: TRBD2

CDR3aa: ASSQESGTGANVLT
j_gene: TRBJ2-6
v_gene: TRBV4-3
d_gene: NA

CDR3aa: ASSSPGQGGGYT
j_gene: TRBJ1-2
v_gene: TRBV28
d_gene: TRBD1

CDR3aa: ASSQDRGTIY
j_gene: TRBJ1-3
v_gene: TRBV3-1/TRBV3-2
d_gene: NA

CDR3aa: ASSRAKGEIQPQH
j_gene: TRBJ1-5
v_gene: TRBV18
d_gene: NA

CDR3aa: ASKDRPGIANEQF
j_gene: TRBJ2-1
v_gene: TRBV2
d_gene: NA

CDR3aa: ATRRTSNTEAF
j_gene: TRBJ1-1
v_gene: TRBV6-5
d_gene: NA

CDR3aa: ASSDHRYTEAF
j_gene: TRBJ1-1
v_gene: TRBV10-1
d_gene: NA

CDR3aa: ASIRGSGYGNTIY
j_gene: TRBJ1-3
v_gene: TRBV19
d_gene: NA

CDR3aa: ASSTAGPGQPQH
j_gene: TRBJ1-5
v_gene: TRBV19
d_gene: NA

CDR3aa: ASTTGDRSYEQY
j_gene: TRBJ2-7
v_gene: TRBV6-5
d_gene: NA

CDR3aa: ASSGMDRERQPQH
j_gene: TRBJ1-5
v_gene: TRBV28
d_gene: TRBD1

CDR3aa: ASTRGFSGNTIY
j_gene: TRBJ1-3
v_gene: TRBV6-5
d_gene: NA

CDR3aa: ASSPKRSTGELF
j_gene: TRBJ2-2
v_gene: TRBV5-1
d_gene: NA

CDR3aa: ASGFGSRTEAF
j_gene: TRBJ1-1
v_gene: TRBV4-3
d_gene: NA

CDR3aa: ASRPTGLGNTIY
j_gene: TRBJ1-3
v_gene: TRBV28
d_gene: NA

CDR3aa: ASSPRDWLDGTQY
j_gene: TRBJ2-5
v_gene: TRBV9
d_gene: NA

CDR3aa: ASSQDPSRELAGTYEQY
j_gene: TRBJ2-7
v_gene: TRBV4-1
d_gene: TRBD2

CDR3aa: ASTPGGPNGNSPLH
j_gene: TRBJ1-6
v_gene: TRBV28
d_gene: TRBD1

CDR3aa: ASSASGGTDTQY
j_gene: TRBJ2-3
v_gene: TRBV9
d_gene: TRBD2

CDR3aa: ASSLGDVRSGNTIY
j_gene: TRBJ1-3
v_gene: TRBV5-1
d_gene: NA

CDR3aa: ASRPPWDSRYGYT
j_gene: TRBJ1-2
v_gene: TRBV6-2/TRBV6-3
d_gene: TRBD1

CDR3aa: ASSLWGGSNTGELF
j_gene: TRBJ2-2
v_gene: TRBV5-4
d_gene: NA

CDR3aa: ASSQVVAGRSPLH
j_gene: TRBJ1-6
v_gene: TRBV14
d_gene: NA

CDR3aa: ASSVPGTGAGVY
j_gene: TRBJ2-4
v_gene: TRBV11-2
d_gene: TRBD1

CDR3aa: ATSRAGNNEQF
j_gene: TRBJ2-1
v_gene: TRBV15
d_gene: NA

CDR3aa: ASSVEGLGTEAF
j_gene: TRBJ1-1
v_gene: TRBV9
d_gene: NA

CDR3aa: ASSPGTGGLTDTQY
j_gene: TRBJ2-3
v_gene: TRBV5-8
d_gene: TRBD1

CDR3aa: ASSLGGGWDTEAF
j_gene: TRBJ1-1
v_gene: TRBV5-1
d_gene: NA

CDR3aa: ASSLFPVGARNTGELF
j_gene: TRBJ2-2
v_gene: TRBV7-2
d_gene: NA

CDR3aa: ASGSDGDQSQGQH
j_gene: TRBJ1-5
v_gene: TRBV2
d_gene: NA

CDR3aa: ASSPGLAVFTGELF
j_gene: TRBJ2-2
v_gene: TRBV27
d_gene: NA

CDR3aa: ASSPSTYTYEQY
j_gene: TRBJ2-7
v_gene: TRBV4-3
d_gene: NA

CDR3aa: ASSTSSVSGNTIY
j_gene: TRBJ1-3
v_gene: TRBV18
d_gene: NA

CDR3aa: ASSLGGSGGYT
j_gene: TRBJ1-2
v_gene: TRBV5-1
d_gene: NA

CDR3aa: ASSLNRNSPLH
j_gene: TRBJ1-6
v_gene: TRBV7-6
d_gene: NA

CDR3aa: ASSLWGSSYNSPLH
j_gene: TRBJ1-6
v_gene: TRBV5-1
d_gene: NA

CDR3aa: ASSLEEAGKENEQF
j_gene: TRBJ2-1
v_gene: TRBV11-3
d_gene: TRBD2

CDR3aa: ASSLGAGGTDTQY
j_gene: TRBJ2-3
v_gene: TRBV7-8
d_gene: NA

CDR3aa: ASSLDVTEGGTQY
j_gene: TRBJ2-5
v_gene: TRBV7-9
d_gene: NA

CDR3aa: ASSYSGPLNQPQH
j_gene: TRBJ1-5
v_gene: TRBV6-2/TRBV6-3
d_gene: NA

CDR3aa: ASRSVLVPGYT
j_gene: TRBJ1-2
v_gene: TRBV28
d_gene: NA

CDR3aa: ASSSPTSSDRLGAF
j_gene: TRBJ1-1
v_gene: TRBV28
d_gene: TRBD1

CDR3aa: ASSITSGSNQPQH
j_gene: TRBJ1-5
v_gene: TRBV19
d_gene: NA

CDR3aa: ASSGGQGSNQPQH
j_gene: TRBJ1-5
v_gene: TRBV6-2/TRBV6-3
d_gene: TRBD1

CDR3aa: ASSPTRSRSPLH
j_gene: TRBJ1-6
v_gene: TRBV6-2/TRBV6-3
d_gene: NA

CDR3aa: ASSYRGIGTAEAF
j_gene: TRBJ1-1
v_gene: TRBV6-5
d_gene: NA